The subject of this entry is one T cell receptor (beta chain). The target antigen is unknown. Compared with germline, one end of the junction differs, possibly owing to a read error. These data belong to a study of cytomegalovirus exposure and HLA in healthy donors. General observations from the study: Listed as cytomegalovirus-associated were 170 or so TCR beta chains. Testing in vitro showed a few CMV-associated chains specific for CMV antigens.

Assay: immunoSEQ multiplex PCR; the TCRdb copy retains only in-frame clones and omits some. The data show roughly 70,000 clones, 70% to 90% seen once. Germline lookup yields CDR1 MNHNY and CDR2 SVGAGI (reference sequence). The CDR3 is made up of 13 amino acids. The receptor was derived from a woman aged 18-35 years in good health and CMV-seropositive. Material: PBMCs. The V and J genes are TRBV6-6 and TRBJ2-7; 9 bases map to TRBD1. The CDR3 coding sequence is TGTGCCAGCAGTTCAACAGGGGGCGCGCATCGCACCTTC. It encodes CASSSTGGAHRTF.